This T cell receptor beta chain was retrieved from a study of shared clonotypes between healthy human individuals. Germline assignment: CDR1 MDHEN and CDR2 SYDVKM. The length of the CDR3 is 15 residues. J gave up 3 bases and V 6 bases, and 9 bases lay outside the gene matches. Libraries were prepared by immunoSEQ multiplex PCR; TCRdb keeps only in-frame clonotypes and omits some of them. The data show some 690,000 clones, with around 91% seen just once and 34% held by the top ten. The receptor's source is a man aged 18 to 30 in good health. Some clones in this sample may be carry-over from other donors' samples. The sequenced material came from memory CD8+ T cells from PBMCs. The subset: CD45RO+ cells pooled with CCR7-negative TemRA cells. V is TRBV28 and J is TRBJ2-3; 7 bases are a match to TRBD1. CDR3 DNA sequence: TGTGCCAGCAGCAAAACAGGGGTTTGGACAGATACGCAGTATTTT. Protein sequence: CASSKTGVWTDTQYF.